The rows below give T cell receptor beta chains drawn from one sample of a study of OX40 agonist ivuxolimab in advanced cancers. Clones were sequenced by immunoSEQ multiplex PCR, and TCRdb holds only the in-frame ones, with some missing. The repertoire holds fewer than 70,000 clones, with 87% as singletons. The source was CD4+ or CD8+ T cells sorted from blood, collected in a trial of the OX40 agonist ivuxolimab. The receptors come from an adult with an advanced solid tumor such as melanoma, head and neck, liver or kidney cancer. The CDR3 runs from the conserved cysteine through the conserved F or W. The D gene is left open where the match is weak. Rows give clone size only sometimes, using once, few, many, or a class for an expanded clone.

D gene,V gene,J gene,clone size,CDR3 protein,CDR3 DNA
NA,TRBV2,TRBJ2-2,NA,CASRRTVANTGELFF,TGTGCCAGCAGGAGGACAGTCGCGAACACCGGGGAGCTGTTTTTT
NA,TRBV6-5,TRBJ2-1,NA,CASSYSKGNEQFF,TGTGCCAGCAGTTACTCGAAGGGAAATGAGCAGTTCTTC
NA,TRBV30,TRBJ1-5,NA,CAWTNSGTPNQPQHF,TGTGCCTGGACTAACAGCGGGACACCCAATCAGCCCCAGCATTTT
NA,TRBV28,TRBJ1-1,NA,CASSLVSTEAFF,TGTGCCAGCAGTTTAGTCAGCACTGAAGCTTTCTTT
NA,TRBV7-3,TRBJ2-1,NA,CASSLAGYPYNEQFF,TGTGCCAGCAGCTTAGCCGGGTACCCCTACAATGAGCAGTTCTTC
TRBD1,TRBV11-3,TRBJ2-7,NA,CASSPVGTVPAQYF,TGTGCCAGCAGCCCCGTCGGGACAGTGCCTGCGCAGTACTTC
NA,TRBV5-1,TRBJ2-1,NA,CASSPVGGASATFF,TGCGCCAGCAGCCCCGTAGGGGGGGCTTCCGCCACATTCTTC
TRBD2,TRBV11-3,TRBJ2-6,NA,CASSFGGAYSGANVLTF,TGTGCCAGCAGCTTCGGGGGGGCTTACTCTGGGGCCAACGTCCTGACTTTC
NA,TRBV15,TRBJ2-1,NA,CATSRDPGGSRNEQFF,TGTGCCACCAGCAGAGATCCTGGGGGAAGTCGCAATGAGCAGTTCTTC
TRBD2,TRBV9,TRBJ2-1,NA,CASSGLAGGTYNEQFF,TGTGCCAGCAGCGGACTAGCGGGAGGAACCTACAATGAGCAGTTCTTC
NA,TRBV6-5,TRBJ1-3,NA,CASRIGTSGNTIYF,TGTGCCAGCAGAATAGGGACCTCTGGAAACACCATATATTTT
TRBD2,TRBV14,TRBJ2-3,NA,CASSPGRVQLTDTQYF,TGTGCCAGCAGCCCTGGGAGGGTACAGCTCACAGATACGCAGTATTTT
TRBD2,TRBV7-3,TRBJ2-1,NA,CASSHSGTSGRNEQFF,TGTGCCAGCAGTCATTCCGGGACTAGCGGGAGGAATGAGCAGTTCTTC
NA,TRBV11-3,TRBJ2-7,NA,CASSRKQKTYEQYF,TGTGCCAGCAGTCGCAAACAGAAAACCTACGAGCAGTACTTC
NA,TRBV15,TRBJ1-4,NA,CATSRETGPNEKLFF,TGTGCCACCAGCAGAGAGACAGGACCGAATGAAAAACTGTTTTTT
NA,TRBV12-5,TRBJ2-5,NA,CASGFSGPQETQYF,TGTGCTAGTGGTTTCTCCGGGCCCCAAGAGACCCAGTACTTC
NA,TRBV11-1,TRBJ2-1,NA,CASSLGGPYNEQFF,TGTGCCAGCAGCTTAGGGGGCCCATACAATGAGCAGTTCTTC
NA,TRBV9,TRBJ1-6,NA,CASRKEHSYNSPLHF,TGTGCCAGCAGAAAGGAACACTCCTATAATTCACCCCTCCACTTT
NA,TRBV7-9,TRBJ1-6,NA,CASSFLTGNSPLHF,TGTGCCAGCAGTTTTTTAACGGGGAATTCACCCCTCCACTTT
TRBD2,TRBV18,TRBJ2-2,NA,CASSPEAGGLRTGELFF,TGTGCCAGCTCACCAGAAGCGGGAGGATTGAGAACCGGGGAGCTGTTTTTT
NA,TRBV19,TRBJ1-1,NA,CASRWGDTEAFF,TGTGCCAGCCGCTGGGGGGACACTGAAGCTTTCTTT
NA,TRBV6-5,TRBJ2-1,NA,CASSPQGPTYNEQFF,TGTGCCAGCAGTCCTCAGGGTCCCACCTACAATGAGCAGTTCTTC
NA,TRBV9,TRBJ2-6,NA,CASSSRGKGTGANVLTF,TGTGCCAGCAGCTCCAGGGGAAAGGGAACTGGGGCCAACGTCCTGACTTTC
NA,TRBV27,TRBJ2-1,NA,CASSLSNGPSLEQFF,TGTGCCAGCAGTTTATCAAACGGACCGAGCCTGGAGCAGTTCTTC
NA,TRBV11-2,TRBJ2-7,NA,CASSQRAVSSYEQYF,TGTGCCAGCAGCCAAAGGGCCGTAAGCTCCTACGAGCAGTACTTC
NA,TRBV30,TRBJ1-2,few,CAWTPTGDGYTF,TGTGCCTGGACCCCGACAGGTGATGGCTACACCTTC
TRBD1,TRBV5-4,TRBJ2-3,NA,CASSFGQGGTDTQYF,TGTGCCAGCAGCTTCGGACAGGGCGGCACAGATACGCAGTATTTT
NA,TRBV18,TRBJ2-6,NA,CASSYYGPWAGGANVLTF,TGTGCCAGCTCGTATTACGGACCCTGGGCTGGGGGGGCCAACGTCCTGACTTTC
NA,TRBV6-5,TRBJ1-2,once,CASSYLGEGGYTF,TGTGCCAGCAGTTACCTCGGGGAAGGGGGCTACACCTTC
NA,TRBV28,TRBJ1-5,NA,CASRPPSRDYQPQHF,TGTGCCAGCAGGCCCCCAAGTAGGGACTATCAGCCCCAGCATTTT
NA,TRBV5-1,TRBJ2-5,NA,CASSLGAALQQETQYF,TGCGCCAGCAGCTTGGGGGCAGCCCTCCAACAAGAGACCCAGTACTTC
NA,TRBV19,TRBJ2-1,NA,CASSTGMWGSDYNEQFF,TGTGCCAGTAGTACGGGAATGTGGGGTAGCGACTACAATGAGCAGTTCTTC
TRBD1,TRBV6-1,TRBJ1-5,NA,CASSPGQAFDQPQHF,TGTGCCAGCAGCCCCGGACAGGCCTTTGATCAGCCCCAGCATTTT
TRBD2,TRBV15,TRBJ2-6,NA,CATSKRGSGANVLTF,TGTGCCACCAGCAAGCGGGGGTCTGGGGCCAACGTCCTGACTTTC
TRBD2,TRBV4-1,TRBJ2-7,NA,CASSQALAGGTYEQYF,TGCGCCAGCAGCCAGGCTCTAGCGGGAGGTACCTACGAGCAGTACTTC
NA,TRBV11-1,TRBJ2-1,NA,CASSLTAGQYNEQFF,TGTGCCAGCAGCTTAACGGCGGGGCAGTACAATGAGCAGTTCTTC
TRBD1,TRBV27,TRBJ1-5,NA,CASSYTGGIQPQHF,TGTGCCAGCAGTTATACAGGGGGCATCCAGCCCCAGCATTTT
NA,TRBV18,TRBJ2-7,NA,CASSPTGTYEQYF,TGTGCCAGCTCACCAACGGGTACCTACGAGCAGTACTTC
NA,TRBV6-1,TRBJ1-4,NA,CASSDRDLIEKLFF,TGTGCCAGCAGTGACAGGGATCTGATCGAAAAACTGTTTTTT
NA,TRBV6-5,TRBJ1-6,few,CASSYDGRSPLHF,TGTGCCAGCAGTTACGATGGGAGATCACCCCTCCACTTT
NA,TRBV7-2,TRBJ1-6,few,CASSPERFPGSPLHF,TGTGCCAGCAGCCCCGAGCGGTTCCCGGGTTCACCCCTCCACTTT
NA,TRBV28,TRBJ1-6,NA,CASRGGVSPLHF,TGTGCCAGCAGGGGGGGGGTTTCACCCCTCCACTTT
NA,TRBV11-2,TRBJ2-3,NA,CASSSGQGIGTDTQYF,TGTGCCAGCAGCTCGGGGCAGGGGATTGGCACAGATACGCAGTATTTT
NA,TRBV21-1,TRBJ2-2,once,CASGGLENTGELFF,TGTGCCAGCGGAGGACTAGAGAACACCGGGGAGCTGTTTTTT
NA,TRBV18,TRBJ1-5,few,CASSPGDGNQPQHF,TGTGCCAGCTCACCAGGGGATGGCAATCAGCCCCAGCATTTT
TRBD2,TRBV7-9,TRBJ2-1,NA,CASSDNLGREVVNEQFF,TGTGCCAGCAGCGACAACCTAGGGCGGGAGGTGGTCAATGAGCAGTTCTTC
TRBD2,TRBV27,TRBJ2-7,once,CASSSSGRSYEQYF,TGTGCCAGCAGTAGTAGCGGGAGGTCCTACGAGCAGTACTTC
NA,TRBV7-3,TRBJ2-3,NA,CASSSNGVRSSGTQYF,TGTGCCAGCAGCTCGAACGGGGTTCGGAGCTCTGGTACGCAGTATTTT
NA,TRBV19,TRBJ2-3,NA,CASSDYLSADTQYF,TGTGCCAGTAGCGACTACCTGTCGGCAGATACGCAGTATTTT